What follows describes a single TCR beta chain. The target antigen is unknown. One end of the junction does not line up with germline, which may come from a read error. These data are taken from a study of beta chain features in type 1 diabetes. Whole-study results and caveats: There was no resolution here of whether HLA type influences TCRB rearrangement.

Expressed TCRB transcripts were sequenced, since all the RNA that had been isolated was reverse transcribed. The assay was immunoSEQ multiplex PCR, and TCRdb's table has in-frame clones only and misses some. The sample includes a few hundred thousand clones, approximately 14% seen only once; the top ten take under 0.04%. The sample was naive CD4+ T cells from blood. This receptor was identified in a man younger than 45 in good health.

The CDR3: CASSLVIDDLAYF. Here the CDR3 DNA reads TGTGCCAGCAGCTTAGTAATTGACGATTTGGCATATTTT. This chain links TRBV7-2 with TRBJ1-5; no firm D call. This CDR3 has 13 residues. CDR1 and CDR2 (germline): SGHTA, FQGNSA.